A single sample gave rise to the 20 T cell receptor beta chains below, sequenced in a study of early T cells in non-severe SARS-CoV-2 infection. Via MiXCR, TCRdb re-called the 5' RACE reads, giving one row per CDR3 protein. The data show over 60,000 distinct CDR3 sequences, roughly 9.1% seen once. The specimen was whole blood, collected at baseline. Every receptor here comes from an adult who was a healthcare worker with PCR-confirmed SARS-CoV-2 infection or an uninfected control (not recorded which).

Many counts were recorded for this clonotype. The genes are TRBV5-1 and TRBJ2-5, with a possible D match to TRBD1 (5 bases). The CDR3 length is 13 residues. CDR1 and CDR2 from the germline V gene are SGHRS and YFSETQ. V was shortened by 2 bases and J by 4 bases, with 9 bases between the two germline ends. CDR3 nucleotides: TGCGCCAGCAGCTTTCCGCAGGGAGAGACCCAGTACTTC. This codes for CASSFPQGETQYF.

J is TRBJ2-3 and V is TRBV3-1, with D uncertain. The CDR3 consists of 17 residues. The germline V gene has CDR1 LGHDT and CDR2 YNNKEL (reference sequence). V was shortened by 0 bases and J by 2 bases, with 15 bases between the two germline ends. The CDR3 here is CASSQEAERLATDTQYF. In DNA, the CDR3 is TGTGCCAGCAGCCAAGAAGCAGAACGGCTTGCCACAGATACGCAGTATTTT.

The chain has TRBV10-3 and TRBJ2-7; tentatively, D is TRBD1 (6 bases). CDR3 length equals 14 residues. V was shortened by 2 bases and J by 5 bases, with 13 bases between the two germline ends. Germline CDR1 and CDR2: ENHRY and SYGVKD. CDR3 nucleotides: TGTGCCATCAGTGAGATCAGGGGAATAGACGAGCAGTACTTC. The encoded protein is CAISEIRGIDEQYF.

At least ten counts were recorded for this clonotype. V is TRBV19 and J is TRBJ1-5; tentatively, D is TRBD1 (6 bases). This CDR3 comprises 15 residues. V lost 1 base and J lost 1, with 8 bases in between. The V gene's germline CDR1 is LNHDA and CDR2 SQIVND (reference sequence). The CDR3 nucleotides are TGTGCCAGTAGTATAGGGCAGGGGAGCAATCAGCCCCAGCATTTT. Translating gives CASSIGQGSNQPQHF.

This clonotype was seen a handful of times. The chain couples TRBV29-1 to TRBJ2-5; 7 nucleotides match TRBD1. The CDR3 runs to 14 residues. V dropped 2 bases and J dropped 5; count of bases not matched to a gene: 8. Germline values: CDR1 SQVTM, CDR2 ANQGSEA. The CDR3 reads CSVELFGRGETQYF. As DNA, the CDR3 is TGCAGCGTTGAACTCTTTGGCAGGGGGGAGACCCAGTACTTC.

This clonotype was detected only a few times. The rearrangement uses TRBV12-3 or TRBV12-4 and TRBJ2-2, with D tentatively TRBD1 (6 bases). CDR3 length: 15 amino acids. Deletions cut 1 base from V and 7 bases from J, with 13 bases between. CDR3 DNA sequence: TGTGCCAGCAGTTTAGTAAGGGGACATAACGGGGAGCTGTTTTTT. Its translation: CASSLVRGHNGELFF.

In its sample, this clonotype was seen a few times. The V call is TRBV27, the J call TRBJ2-7; perhaps TRBD1 as D (6 bases). V lost 6 bases and J 3 bases, leaving 12 bases between the germline ends. This CDR3 has 13 amino acids. Germline-derived CDR1 and CDR2 are MNHEY and SMNVEV (reference sequence). CDR3 region: CASSHGQIYEQYF. Written as DNA, the CDR3 is TGTGCCAGCAGCCACGGACAGATCTACGAGCAGTACTTC.

This clonotype was picked up many times. The chain is built from TRBV7-2 and TRBJ1-1; D not resolved. The CDR3 spans 15 residues. V was clipped by 1 base and J by 0 bases, with 9 bases between them. Per the germline V gene, CDR1 is SGHTA and CDR2 is FQGNSA. The CDR3 DNA reads TGTGCCAGCAGCTTAGAAGGAGACATGAACACTGAAGCTTTCTTT. It codes for CASSLEGDMNTEAFF.

The gene calls are TRBV6-1 and TRBJ1-2; TRBD1 agrees at 9 bases. V was clipped by 5 bases and J by 2 bases; unmatched bases: 6. CDR3 length: 15 residues. Germline assignment: CDR1 MNHNS and CDR2 SASEGT. This CDR3 reads CASSKTGGGNYGYTF. For the CDR3, the DNA is TGTGCCAGCAGTAAAACAGGGGGCGGAAACTATGGCTACACCTTC.

This clonotype was picked up a small number of times. The chain links TRBV5-4 to TRBJ2-7, with D possibly TRBD1 on 5 matching bases. This CDR3 spans 14 amino acids. Germline V gene sequence: CDR1 SGHNT, CDR2 YYREEE (reference sequence). V gave up 4 bases and J gave up 2 bases, with 13 bases separating them. The CDR3 protein is CASSHPGKPYEQYF. DNA of the CDR3: TGTGCCAGCAGCCATCCAGGGAAACCCTACGAGCAGTACTTC.

The chain uses TRBV27 and TRBJ2-3; 14 bases fit TRBD2. V was pared by 10 bases and J by 5 bases, with 8 bases of the junction left unmatched. Per the germline V gene, CDR1 is MNHEY and CDR2 is SMNVEV (reference sequence). The CDR3 contains 15 residues. The CDR3 region has the DNA TGTGCCACGACTAGCGGGGGGGCGAGTGAAGATACGCAGTATTTT. Amino acid sequence: CATTSGGASEDTQYF.

This clonotype is termed medium-sized. The genes are TRBV2 and TRBJ2-7; 9 positions agree with TRBD1. V lost 5 bases and J lost 2; bases outside the gene matches: 4. Germline lookup yields CDR1 SNHLY and CDR2 FYNNEI. The CDR3 runs to 14 residues. CDR3 DNA sequence: TGTGCCAGCAGTACAGGGGGCGCGCCCTACGAGCAGTACTTC. It is translated as CASSTGGAPYEQYF.

This rearrangement joins TRBV7-3 to TRBJ2-1; 10 positions agree with TRBD1. Germline CDR1 is SGHTA and CDR2 is FQGTGA. The ends lost 3 bases at V and 14 bases at J; junction bases unmatched: 4. The CDR3 sequence is 12 residues long. The CDR3 DNA sequence: TGTGCCAGCAGCTTCGGGACAGGGGTGGAGTTCTTC. It codes for CASSFGTGVEFF.

The chain combines TRBV7-6 with TRBJ2-4; 8 bases are a match to TRBD2. The CDR3 is 15 amino acids. V lost 5 bases to trimming and J lost 4 bases; unmatched junction nucleotides: 7. Germline CDR1 is SGHVS and CDR2 is FNYEAQ. The chain's CDR3 is CASSTTSGGKNIQYF. CDR3 DNA: TGTGCCAGCAGCACCACCTCGGGGGGGAAAAACATTCAGTACTTC.

This clonotype was found many times. The chain links TRBV2 to TRBJ2-7; D not resolved. Germline assignment: CDR1 SNHLY and CDR2 FYNNEI. Trimming pared 8 bases from V and 6 bases from J, leaving 11 bases between. The CDR3 has 11 amino acids. The CDR3, as DNA: TGTGCCAGCGGCAGCCCCTCCGAGCAGTACTTC. Its protein is CASGSPSEQYF.

V is TRBV5-1 and J is TRBJ2-3, with unresolved D. Looked up from germline, CDR1 is SGHRS and CDR2 is YFSETQ. The V end lost 0 bases, the J end lost 2 bases, and 7 bases lay between the germline ends. The CDR3 totals 14 residues. The DNA for the CDR3 is TGCGCCAGCAGCTTGGTGGAGAACACAGATACGCAGTATTTT. Encoded protein: CASSLVENTDTQYF.

Ten or more counts support this clonotype. The chain links TRBV3-1 to TRBJ2-1, with 7 bases lining up with TRBD1. This CDR3 contains 17 residues. CDR1 is LGHDT, CDR2 YNNKEL, per germline (reference sequence). With V trimmed by 0 bases and J by 3 bases, 8 bases remained unmatched. The CDR3 is CASSQDRTGEIYNEQFF. The CDR3, as DNA: TGTGCCAGCAGCCAAGACCGGACAGGAGAAATCTACAATGAGCAGTTCTTC.

A few counts support this clonotype. The chain carries TRBV7-3 and TRBJ2-6; 8 bases line up with TRBD2. V lost 1 base to trimming and J lost 2 bases; unmatched junction nucleotides: 1. The CDR3 spans 16 residues. In germline, CDR1 is SGHTA, CDR2 FQGTGA. The CDR3 loop reads CASSLSGRTGANVLTF. For the CDR3, the DNA is TGTGCCAGCAGCTTAAGCGGGAGGACTGGGGCCAACGTCCTGACTTTC.

CDR3 region: CASRGLPSGANVLTF. As DNA, the CDR3 is TGCGCCAGCAGAGGGCTACCCTCTGGGGCCAACGTCCTGACTTTC. J is TRBJ2-6 and V is TRBV10-2, with D unresolved. CDR1 WSHSY and CDR2 SAAADI come from the germline V gene. The CDR3 has 15 amino acids. Deletions cut 6 bases from V and 0 bases from J, with 9 bases between.

The chain is built from TRBV6-1 and TRBJ2-7, with TRBD2 matching over 7 bases. Germline-derived CDR1 and CDR2 are MNHNS and SASEGT. CDR3 length equals 13 residues. The junction had 5 bases not matched to a gene; V was cut back by 6 bases and J by 3 bases. CDR3: CASRREPHYEQYF. For the CDR3, the DNA is TGTGCCAGCAGGCGGGAGCCCCACTACGAGCAGTACTTC.